Given below is one T cell receptor (beta chain) in context. It has no known antigen specificity. No quality values exist for individual bases; no much larger clone is one base distant. Library construction relied on the immunoSEQ multiplex PCR assay. As stored in TCRdb, this immuneACCESS dataset retains in-frame rearrangements with V and J assigned. A fraction of the clones does not appear; measured against another copy, unresolved V genes explain less than half of the discrepancy, and the remainder lacks a known reason. This sample gives 110,000 to 150,000 clones in total; about 90% of them show up just once. The top ten hold 5.5% to 9% of the sample. This sample is drawn from a study of control samples from healthy donors and cancer patients (dated by TCRdb to the early 2020s). CDR1 and CDR2, looked up from the germline V gene, are KGHSH and LQKENI. From its cysteine to its phenylalanine, the CDR3 spans 13 amino acids. This entry keeps only the CDR3 DNA: 39 bases, framed from base 1. The germline ends are 8 bases apart after V is trimmed by 3 bases and J by 4 bases.

The TCR originated in a man between 18 and 35 years old in good health. The chain uses TRBV18 and TRBJ2-3; the D gene cannot be named for sure. Input material: blood. The DNA reads as follows: TGTGCCAGCTCACCCGTAGCCTCAGATACGCAGTATTTT. Translation gives CASSPVASDTQYF. When the CDR3 is completed using the reference TRBV18 and TRBJ2-3 genes on either side, the full variable domain is NAGVMQNPRHLVRRRGQEARLRCSPMKGHSHVYWYRQLPEEGLKFMVYLQKENIIDESGMPKERFSAEFPKEGPSILRIQQVVRGDSAAYFCASSPVASDTQYFGPGTRLTVL.